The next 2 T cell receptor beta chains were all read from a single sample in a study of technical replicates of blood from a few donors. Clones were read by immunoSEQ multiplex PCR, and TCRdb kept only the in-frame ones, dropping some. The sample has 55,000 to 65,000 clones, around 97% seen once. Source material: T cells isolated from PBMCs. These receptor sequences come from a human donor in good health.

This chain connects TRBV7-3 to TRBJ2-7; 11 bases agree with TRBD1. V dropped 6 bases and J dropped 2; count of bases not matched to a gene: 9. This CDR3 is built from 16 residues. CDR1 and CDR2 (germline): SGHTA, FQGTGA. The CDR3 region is CASSYGTGGSPYEQYF. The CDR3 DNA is TGTGCCAGCAGTTATGGGACAGGGGGTTCCCCCTACGAGCAGTACTTC.

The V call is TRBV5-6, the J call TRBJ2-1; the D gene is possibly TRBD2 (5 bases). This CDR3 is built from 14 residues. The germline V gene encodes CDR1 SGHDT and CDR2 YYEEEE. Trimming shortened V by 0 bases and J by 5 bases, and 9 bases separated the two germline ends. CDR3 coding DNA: TGTGCCAGCAGCTTGGGGCTAGCCGACAATGAGCAGTTCTTC. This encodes CASSLGLADNEQFF.